Presented here are 2 T cell receptor beta chains from one specimen sequenced in a study of response to subunit inactivated influenza vaccine. Using its own MiXCR run on the RT-PCR reads, TCRdb lists one record per CDR3 protein. In the table there are roughly 630,000 distinct CDR3 sequences, 14% of which are singletons. The starting material was PBMCs from blood, obtained roughly 2 weeks before vaccination. The receptors originated from a man aged 45-60 years who received an inactivated influenza vaccine.

There are a few counts of this clonotype. The V and J genes are TRBV4-3 and TRBJ2-7, with D uncertain. The V gene's germline CDR1 is LGHNA and CDR2 YSLEER. V lost 2 bases, J lost 0 bases, and 14 bases lay in between. The CDR3 runs 16 residues. CDR3 residues: CASSQRHGQSSYEQYF. In DNA, the CDR3 is TGCGCCAGCAGCCAAAGGCACGGCCAAAGCTCCTACGAGCAGTACTTC.

This clonotype was seen a handful of times. The gene calls are TRBV3-1 and TRBJ2-7, with 8 bases lining up with TRBD1. The length of the CDR3 is 15 residues. Germline-derived CDR1 and CDR2 are LGHDT and YNNKEL (reference sequence). V lost 1 base to trimming and J lost 1 base; unmatched junction nucleotides: 3. This chain's CDR3 is CASSQGQGKSYEQYF. The CDR3 DNA reads as TGTGCCAGCAGCCAAGGACAGGGGAAGTCCTACGAGCAGTACTTC.